This TCR beta chain was identified in a study of T cells after yellow fever vaccination. Germline V CDR1 and CDR2: SGHKS, YYEKEE (reference sequence). V gave up 4 bases and J gave up 4 bases, with 20 bases separating them. The CDR3 covers 16 residues. This clonotype has only a few counts. Its target is unknown. TCR cDNA, made by 5'RACE template switching, carried an added universal primer site and UMIs. A single record per CDR3 protein comes from TCRdb applying MiXCR to the 5' RACE reads. Of hundreds of thousands of distinct CDR3 sequences detected, around an eighth appear once; the ten largest clones hold under 15%. Study-level results: The study re-detected most primary-vaccination clones after the booster (about 96% CD4, approximately 87% CD8). Peak timing came faster in the weaker secondary response, day 5 versus 15.

Specimen: PBMCs, collected on the day of the yellow fever booster vaccination. This chain connects TRBV5-5 to TRBJ1-1; D unclear. The receptor's source is a man aged 25 to 45 who received the YFV17D yellow fever vaccine. The CDR3 spells CASSHEAPVGVTEAFF. The CDR3 DNA follows: TGTGCCAGCAGCCATGAAGCTCCGGTTGGGGTCACTGAAGCTTTCTTT.